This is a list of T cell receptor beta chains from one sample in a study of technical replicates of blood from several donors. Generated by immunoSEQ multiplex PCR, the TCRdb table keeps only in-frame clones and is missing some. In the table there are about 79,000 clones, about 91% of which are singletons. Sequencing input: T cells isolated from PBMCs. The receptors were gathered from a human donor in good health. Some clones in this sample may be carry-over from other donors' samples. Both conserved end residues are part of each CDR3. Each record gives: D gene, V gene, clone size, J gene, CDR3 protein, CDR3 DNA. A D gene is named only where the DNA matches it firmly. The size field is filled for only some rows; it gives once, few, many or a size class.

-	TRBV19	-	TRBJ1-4	CASNRMGEKLFF	TGTGCCAGTAACAGGATGGGTGAAAAACTGTTTTTT
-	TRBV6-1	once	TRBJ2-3	CASVVPLAGDTQYF	TGTGCCAGCGTAGTCCCGCTGGCGGGGGATACGCAGTATTTT
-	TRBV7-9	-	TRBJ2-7	CASSPPAGISSYEQYF	TGTGCCAGCAGCCCCCCCGCGGGAATCTCCTCCTACGAGCAGTACTTC
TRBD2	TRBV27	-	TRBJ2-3	CASRKRGSVADTQYF	TGTGCCAGCAGAAAGCGGGGTAGTGTCGCAGATACGCAGTATTTT
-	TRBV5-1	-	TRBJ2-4	CASSPDMDQGDYIQYF	TGCGCCAGCAGCCCGGATATGGACCAAGGGGATTACATTCAGTACTTC
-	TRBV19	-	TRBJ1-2	CASSPQEGRGNWNYGYTF	TGTGCCAGTTCCCCTCAAGAGGGCAGGGGAAACTGGAACTATGGCTACACCTTC
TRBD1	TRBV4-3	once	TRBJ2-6	CASSHAGGENGANVLTF	TGCGCCAGCAGCCATGCAGGGGGTGAAAATGGGGCCAACGTCCTGACTTTC
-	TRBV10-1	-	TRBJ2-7	CASSERTFYEQYF	TGCGCCAGCAGTGAGCGAACTTTCTACGAGCAGTACTTC
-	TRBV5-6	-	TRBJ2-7	CASSFDSYEQYF	TGTGCCAGCAGCTTCGACAGTTACGAGCAGTACTTC
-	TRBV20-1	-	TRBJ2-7	CSVLRGSEQYF	TGCAGTGTGTTGAGGGGGAGCGAGCAGTACTTC
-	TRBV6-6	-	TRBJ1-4	CASQTGTNEKLFF	TGTGCCAGCCAGACAGGAACTAATGAAAAACTGTTTTTT
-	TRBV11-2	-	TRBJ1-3	CASSTPRGFYSGNTIYF	TGTGCCAGCAGCACCCCCAGGGGATTTTACTCTGGAAACACCATATATTTT
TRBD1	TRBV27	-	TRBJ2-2	CASSLSDRVDTGELFF	TGTGCCAGCAGTTTATCGGACAGGGTGGACACCGGGGAGCTGTTTTTT